This is a list of T cell receptor beta chains from one sample in a study of blood T cell repertoires in COVID-19. Sequencing was performed with immunoSEQ multiplex PCR; in TCRdb, only in-frame clones are kept and a portion is missing. The sample comprises tens of thousands of clones, more than 80% of which are singletons, and about a fifth rests with the top ten. Sequencing was carried out using peripheral blood. The receptor source for this set is a woman over 75 with acute or convalescent COVID-19. CDR3s include the opening cysteine and the closing phenylalanine or tryptophan. Fields, in order: J gene, D gene, V gene, CDR3 protein. D genes are given only for firm matches.

>TRBJ1-3|.|TRBV7-9
CASSLDVRSSGNTIYF
>TRBJ2-7|TRBD2|TRBV6-5
CASSYEAGASYEQYF
>TRBJ2-1|TRBD2|TRBV7-3
CASSWTSGAHEQFF
>TRBJ2-5|TRBD1|TRBV7-9
CASSYGTGHGTQYF
>TRBJ1-5|TRBD1|TRBV19
CASSIDRWTGLNQPQHF
>TRBJ1-1|.|TRBV2
CASRLRGNTEAFF
>TRBJ1-2|.|TRBV7-9
CASSLDRDDGYTF
>TRBJ2-7|TRBD2|TRBV27
CASTFLRASGTYEQYF
>TRBJ1-6|.|TRBV9
CASSQGSGDSPLHF
>TRBJ2-3|.|TRBV5-1
CASSLEGRATDTQYF
>TRBJ1-4|.|TRBV7-2
CASSLGDLLSNEKLFF
>TRBJ1-5|TRBD1|TRBV19
CATRDREVYSNQPQHF
>TRBJ2-3|.|TRBV21-1
CASSRGGTDTDTQYF
>TRBJ2-1|.|TRBV24-1
CATSDRYAGLNEQFF
>TRBJ2-4|.|TRBV7-3
CASSLEPLAKNIQYF
>TRBJ2-7|TRBD1|TRBV6-1
CASSELPDRGNEQYF
>TRBJ2-3|TRBD1|TRBV30
CACFRDRRFGTDTQYF
>TRBJ1-5|TRBD1|TRBV25-1
CASREQGAQPQHF
>TRBJ1-4|TRBD1|TRBV30
CAWSAGQGSYEKLFF
>TRBJ1-6|.|TRBV27
CASSLLSSYNSPLHF
>TRBJ2-3|TRBD2|TRBV5-1
CASSPGGTSTDTQYF
>TRBJ2-3|.|TRBV19
CASKALADTDTQYF
>TRBJ1-1|.|TRBV30
CAWSVAGEGEAFF
>TRBJ2-2|.|TRBV2
CASRERRNTGELFF
>TRBJ1-2|.|TRBV11-2
CASSSIWFGYGYTF
>TRBJ2-2|TRBD2|TRBV2
CASKTSGSHLGGELFF
>TRBJ2-5|.|TRBV11-2
CASSLESQETQYF
>TRBJ2-7|.|TRBV19
CASSMYRDYEQYF
>TRBJ1-6|TRBD1|TRBV18
CASSPQGAIGNSPLHF
>TRBJ2-1|TRBD2|TRBV15
CATSRDSVLAGAQSSYNEQFF
>TRBJ2-4|TRBD2|TRBV7-8
CASSSSGSDPYRAKNIQYF
>TRBJ2-1|TRBD1|TRBV5-6
CASSLTGTVGHEQFF
>TRBJ2-2|.|TRBV7-6
CASSLVTGLAGELFF
>TRBJ1-3|.|TRBV7-2
CASRVGGSGNTIYF
>TRBJ2-5|.|TRBV14
CASPPRGYQETQYF
>TRBJ1-3|TRBD1|TRBV19
CASCDPRGSSGNTIYF
>TRBJ2-5|.|TRBV20-1
CSAGDGPEETQYF
>TRBJ1-2|TRBD1|TRBV30
CAWSRGQGAIYGYTF
>TRBJ2-1|.|TRBV5-6
CASRLVTHSYNEQFF
>TRBJ2-1|TRBD2|TRBV6-4
CASRMGVAGGNEQFF